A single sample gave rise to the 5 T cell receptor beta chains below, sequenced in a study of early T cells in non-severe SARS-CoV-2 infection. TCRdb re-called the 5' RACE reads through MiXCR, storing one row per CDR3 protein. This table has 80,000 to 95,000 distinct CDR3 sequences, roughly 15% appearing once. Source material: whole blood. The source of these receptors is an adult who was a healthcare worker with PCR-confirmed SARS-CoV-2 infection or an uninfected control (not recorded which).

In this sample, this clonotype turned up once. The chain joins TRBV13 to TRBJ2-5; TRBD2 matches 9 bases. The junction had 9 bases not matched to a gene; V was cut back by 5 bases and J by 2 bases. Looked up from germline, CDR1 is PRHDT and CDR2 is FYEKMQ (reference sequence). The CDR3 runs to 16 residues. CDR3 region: CASSGRLAGDQETQYF. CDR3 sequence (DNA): TGTGCCAGCAGCGGAAGGTTAGCGGGGGATCAAGAGACCCAGTACTTC.

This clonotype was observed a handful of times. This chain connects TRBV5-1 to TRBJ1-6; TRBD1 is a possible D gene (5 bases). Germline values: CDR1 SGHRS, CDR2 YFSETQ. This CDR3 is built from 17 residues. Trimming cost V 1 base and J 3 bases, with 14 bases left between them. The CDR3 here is CASSLRTGPLYNSPLHF. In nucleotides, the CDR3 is TGCGCCAGCAGCTTGCGTACAGGACCTCTCTATAATTCACCCCTCCACTTT.

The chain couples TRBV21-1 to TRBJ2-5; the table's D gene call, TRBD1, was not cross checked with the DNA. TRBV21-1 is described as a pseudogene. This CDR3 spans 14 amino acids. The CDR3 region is CASSTTDRQETQYF. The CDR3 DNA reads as TGTGCCAGCAGCACCACGGACAGGCAAGAGACCCAGTACTTC.

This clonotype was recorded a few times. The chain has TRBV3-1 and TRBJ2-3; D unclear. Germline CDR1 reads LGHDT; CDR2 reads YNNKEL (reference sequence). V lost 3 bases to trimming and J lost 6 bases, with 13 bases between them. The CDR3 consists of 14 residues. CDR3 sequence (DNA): TGTGCCAGCAGCCAGACCCGGACCAGGGATACGCAGTATTTT. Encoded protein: CASSQTRTRDTQYF.

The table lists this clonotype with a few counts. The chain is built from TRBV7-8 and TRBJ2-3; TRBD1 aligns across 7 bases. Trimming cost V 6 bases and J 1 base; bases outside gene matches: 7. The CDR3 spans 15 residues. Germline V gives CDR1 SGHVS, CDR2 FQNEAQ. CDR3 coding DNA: TGTGCCAGCAGATCCCAGGGGGTCGGCACAGATACGCAGTATTTT. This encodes CASRSQGVGTDTQYF. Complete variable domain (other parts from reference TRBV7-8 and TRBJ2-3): GAGVSQSPRYKVAKRGQDVALRCDPISGHVSLFWYQQALGQGPEFLTYFQNEAQLDKSGLPSDRFFAERPEGSVSTLKIQRTQQEDSAVYLCASRSQGVGTDTQYFGPGTRLTVL.